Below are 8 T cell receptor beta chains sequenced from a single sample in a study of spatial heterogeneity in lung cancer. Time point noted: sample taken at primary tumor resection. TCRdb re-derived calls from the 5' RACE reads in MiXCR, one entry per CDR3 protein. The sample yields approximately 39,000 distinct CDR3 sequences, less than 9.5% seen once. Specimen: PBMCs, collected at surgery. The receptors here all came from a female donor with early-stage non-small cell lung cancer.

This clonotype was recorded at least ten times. This CDR3 is CASTPNWGGVYNEQFF. Here the CDR3 DNA reads TGTGCCAGCACGCCGAACTGGGGCGGGGTCTACAATGAGCAGTTCTTC. The chain links TRBV5-6 to TRBJ2-1, with D possibly being TRBD2 (6 bases). V lost 6 bases and J 3 bases, leaving 19 bases between the germline ends. The CDR3 is 16 residues long. From germline, CDR1 is SGHDT and CDR2 YYEEEE.

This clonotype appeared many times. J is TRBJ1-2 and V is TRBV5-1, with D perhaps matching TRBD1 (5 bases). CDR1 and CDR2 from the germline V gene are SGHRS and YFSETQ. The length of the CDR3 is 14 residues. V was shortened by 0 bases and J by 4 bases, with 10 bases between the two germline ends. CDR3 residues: CASSLGQPFYGYTF. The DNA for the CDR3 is TGCGCCAGCAGCTTGGGACAGCCTTTCTATGGCTACACCTTC.

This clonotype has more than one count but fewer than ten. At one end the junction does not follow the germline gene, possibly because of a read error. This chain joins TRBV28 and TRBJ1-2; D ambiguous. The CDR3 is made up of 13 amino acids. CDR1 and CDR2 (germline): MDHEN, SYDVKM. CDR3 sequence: CATTGGNNYGYTF. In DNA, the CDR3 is TGCGCCACTACGGGAGGGAATAACTATGGCTACACCTTC.

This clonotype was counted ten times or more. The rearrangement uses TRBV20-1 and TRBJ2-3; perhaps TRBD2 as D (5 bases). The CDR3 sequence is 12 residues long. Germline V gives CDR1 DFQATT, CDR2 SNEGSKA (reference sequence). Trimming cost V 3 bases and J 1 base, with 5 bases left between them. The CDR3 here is CSASGGTDTQYF. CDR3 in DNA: TGCAGTGCTAGCGGGGGCACAGATACGCAGTATTTT.

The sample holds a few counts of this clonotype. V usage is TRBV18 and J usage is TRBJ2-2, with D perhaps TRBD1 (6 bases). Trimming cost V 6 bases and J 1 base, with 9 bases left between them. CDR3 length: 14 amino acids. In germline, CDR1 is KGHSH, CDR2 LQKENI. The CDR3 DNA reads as TGTGCCAGCTCCCCGACAGGGAACACCGGGGAGCTGTTTTTT. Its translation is CASSPTGNTGELFF.

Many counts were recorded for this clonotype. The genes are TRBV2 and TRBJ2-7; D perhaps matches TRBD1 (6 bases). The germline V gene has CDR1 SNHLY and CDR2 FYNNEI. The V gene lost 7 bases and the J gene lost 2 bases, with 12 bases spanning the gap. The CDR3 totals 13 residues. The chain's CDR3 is CASKDRITYEQYF. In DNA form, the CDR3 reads TGTGCCAGCAAGGACAGAATCACCTACGAGCAGTACTTC. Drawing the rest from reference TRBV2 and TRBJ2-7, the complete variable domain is EPEVTQTPSHQVTQMGQEVILRCVPISNHLYFYWYRQILGQKVEFLVSFYNNEISEKSEIFDDQFSVERPDGSNFTLKIRSTKLEDSAMYFCASKDRITYEQYFGPGTRLTVT.

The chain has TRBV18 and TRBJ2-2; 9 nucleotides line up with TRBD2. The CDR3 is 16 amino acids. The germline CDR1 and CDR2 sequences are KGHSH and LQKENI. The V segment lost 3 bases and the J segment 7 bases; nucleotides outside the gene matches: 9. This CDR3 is CASSPPTSGYIGELFF. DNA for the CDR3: TGTGCCAGCTCACCGCCGACTAGCGGATACATCGGGGAGCTGTTTTTT.

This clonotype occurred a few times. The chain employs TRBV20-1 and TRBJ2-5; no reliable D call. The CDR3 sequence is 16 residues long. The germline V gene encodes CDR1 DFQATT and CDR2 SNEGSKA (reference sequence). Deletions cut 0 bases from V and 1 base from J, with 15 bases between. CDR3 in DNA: TGCAGTGCTAGAGATCCTGCCGATTCGGCCCAAGAGACCCAGTACTTC. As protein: CSARDPADSAQETQYF.